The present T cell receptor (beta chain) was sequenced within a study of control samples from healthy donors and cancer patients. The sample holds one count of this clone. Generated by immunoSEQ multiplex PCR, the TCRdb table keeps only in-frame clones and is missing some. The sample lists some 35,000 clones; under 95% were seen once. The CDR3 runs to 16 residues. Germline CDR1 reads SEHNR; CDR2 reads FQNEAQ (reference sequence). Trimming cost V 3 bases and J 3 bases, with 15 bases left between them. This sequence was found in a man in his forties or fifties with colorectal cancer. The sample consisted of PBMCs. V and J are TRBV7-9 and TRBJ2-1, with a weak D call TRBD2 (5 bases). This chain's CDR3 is CASSFPGLSYYNEQFF. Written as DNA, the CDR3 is TGTGCCAGCAGCTTCCCCGGACTTAGCTACTACAATGAGCAGTTCTTC.